One and the same sample provided the 20 T cell receptor beta chains below, sequenced in a study of cytomegalovirus exposure and HLA in healthy donors. The PCR had 60 Vbeta and 13 Jbeta primers. Only in-frame clones appear in the TCRdb table, and some are missing; sequencing was by immunoSEQ multiplex PCR. This repertoire shows about 160,000 clones, 79% found once; its top ten account for roughly 6%. What was sequenced was PBMCs. The receptors derive from a man aged 50-60 years in good health and CMV-seropositive.

CDR3 amino acids: CASSGTSGSRSYEQYF. CDR3 in DNA: TGCGCCAGCAGCGGGACTAGCGGGAGTAGGTCCTACGAGCAGTACTTC. The chain carries TRBV5-1 and TRBJ2-7; 14 bases match TRBD2. Germline V CDR1 and CDR2: SGHRS, YFSETQ. V shed 4 bases, J shed 1 base, and the junction held 4 bases outside the gene matches. The CDR3 totals 16 residues.

The V gene is TRBV5-1, the J gene TRBJ2-5, with 10 bases matching TRBD1. The ends lost 4 bases at V and 3 bases at J; junction bases unmatched: 6. This CDR3 is built from 15 residues. Per the germline V gene, CDR1 is SGHRS and CDR2 is YFSETQ. The CDR3 is CASSTSGTGEETQYF. In DNA form, the CDR3 reads TGCGCCAGCAGCACATCCGGGACAGGGGAAGAGACCCAGTACTTC.

The chain carries TRBV5-4 and TRBJ2-3; no reliable D call. The V end lost 0 bases, the J end lost 2 bases, and 4 bases lay between the germline ends. Germline values: CDR1 SGHNT, CDR2 YYREEE (reference sequence). CDR3 length: 13 residues. The CDR3 region is CASSLAVTDTQYF. DNA of the CDR3: TGTGCCAGCAGCTTGGCCGTCACAGATACGCAGTATTTT. The full variable domain, completed using reference TRBV5-4 and TRBJ2-3, is ETGVTQSPTHLIKTRGQQVTLRCSSQSGHNTVSWYQQALGQGPQFIFQYYREEENGRGNFPPRFSGLQFPNYSSELNVNALELDDSALYLCASSLAVTDTQYFGPGTRLTVL.

This sequence joins TRBV5-4 and TRBJ2-2; D might be TRBD2 (5 bases). V lost 0 bases and J lost 3, with 12 bases in between. Germline V gene data show CDR1 as SGHNT and CDR2 as YYREEE (reference sequence). The CDR3 runs 16 residues. The CDR3 loop reads CASSLGRGLDTGELFF. The DNA of the CDR3 is TGTGCCAGCAGCTTGGGTCGCGGGCTTGACACCGGGGAGCTGTTTTTT.

The chain employs TRBV27 and TRBJ2-7, with 11 bases aligning to TRBD2. V was pared by 6 bases and J by 3 bases, with 4 bases of the junction left unmatched. Germline V gene sequence: CDR1 MNHEY, CDR2 SMNVEV (reference sequence). This CDR3 contains 14 residues. CDR3 nucleotides: TGTGCCAGCAGACAACTAGCGGGAGTCTACGAGCAGTACTTC. Protein sequence: CASRQLAGVYEQYF.

The chain employs TRBV27 and TRBJ1-1; TRBD1 might be the D (5 bases). Germline V lookup: CDR1 MNHEY, CDR2 SMNVEV (reference sequence). With 3 bases removed from V and 0 bases from J, the gap between germline ends came to 11 bases. The CDR3 has 15 residues. This CDR3 is CASSFTGTLNTEAFF. CDR3 sequence (DNA): TGTGCCAGCAGTTTTACAGGCACCTTGAACACTGAAGCTTTCTTT.

The chain uses TRBV19 and TRBJ2-2, with D hard to call. This CDR3 spans 13 amino acids. Germline lookup yields CDR1 LNHDA and CDR2 SQIVND (reference sequence). Trimming cost V 3 bases and J 6 bases, with 8 bases left between them. DNA for the CDR3: TGTGCCAGTAGTATGGGCATCCCCGGGGAGCTGTTTTTT. This encodes CASSMGIPGELFF.

The CDR3 DNA sequence: TGTGCCAGCAGTTGGACTAGCGGGGCCTACGAGCAGTACTTC. Its translation is CASSWTSGAYEQYF. The V and J genes are TRBV28 and TRBJ2-7; 12 bases fit TRBD2. The V gene end was trimmed by 4 bases and the J gene end by 2 bases; junction bases not matched to a gene: 0. This CDR3 is built from 14 residues. Germline V gene data show CDR1 as MDHEN and CDR2 as SYDVKM.

This chain links TRBV6-5 with TRBJ2-4; TRBD1 agrees at 7 bases. Losses at the gene ends were 6 bases for V and 2 bases for J; bases not matched to a gene: 4. In germline, CDR1 is MNHEY, CDR2 SVGAGI. This CDR3 spans 14 amino acids. The CDR3 sequence is CASRTGQPKNIQYF. The CDR3 DNA is TGTGCCAGCAGGACGGGACAGCCCAAAAACATTCAGTACTTC.

The V gene is TRBV5-1, the J gene TRBJ2-1; 10 nucleotides align to TRBD1. CDR3 length equals 16 residues. V lost 2 bases to trimming and J lost 9 bases; unmatched junction nucleotides: 11. Germline V gives CDR1 SGHRS, CDR2 YFSETQ. The CDR3: CASSFLGQGGFGEQFF. CDR3 in DNA: TGCGCCAGCAGCTTTCTCGGACAGGGGGGATTCGGTGAGCAGTTCTTC. Filled out from reference TRBV5-1 and TRBJ2-1, the complete variable domain reads KAGVTQTPRYLIKTRGQQVTLSCSPISGHRSVSWYQQTPGQGLQFLFEYFSETQRNKGNFPGRFSGRQFSNSRSEMNVSTLELGDSALYLCASSFLGQGGFGEQFFGPGTRLTVL.

J is TRBJ2-3 and V is TRBV5-4; 9 positions agree with TRBD2. The CDR3 sequence is 16 residues long. J lost 2 bases, V lost 5 bases, and 9 bases had no gene match. Germline V lookup: CDR1 SGHNT, CDR2 YYREEE (reference sequence). CDR3 amino acids: CASSILSGRDTDTQYF. In DNA form, the CDR3 reads TGTGCCAGCAGTATCCTTAGCGGGAGAGACACAGATACGCAGTATTTT.

The chain links TRBV11-2 to TRBJ2-2; 8 bases map to TRBD2. The junction had 12 bases not matched to a gene; V was cut back by 0 bases and J by 3 bases. The CDR3 sequence is 19 residues long. CDR1 and CDR2 from the germline V gene are SGHAT and FQNNGV. The CDR3 nucleotides are TGTGCCAGCAGCTTAGAGGGCCGGCTAGCCGGGAGGGACACCGGGGAGCTGTTTTTT. Its protein is CASSLEGRLAGRDTGELFF.

This clone was detected only once. The chain employs TRBV5-1 and TRBJ2-7; 10 bases agree with TRBD2. The J segment lost 3 bases and the V segment lost 3 bases, leaving 3 bases of the junction unmatched. From germline, CDR1 is SGHRS and CDR2 YFSETQ. The CDR3 spans 14 residues. The CDR3 loop is CASSSGTSDYEQYF. The CDR3 DNA follows: TGCGCCAGCAGCTCCGGGACTAGCGACTACGAGCAGTACTTC. The variable domain in full, with the rest retrieved from reference TRBV5-1 and TRBJ2-7, is KAGVTQTPRYLIKTRGQQVTLSCSPISGHRSVSWYQQTPGQGLQFLFEYFSETQRNKGNFPGRFSGRQFSNSRSEMNVSTLELGDSALYLCASSSGTSDYEQYFGPGTRLTVT.

The gene calls are TRBV14 and TRBJ1-2; D gene unclear. The germline V gene has CDR1 SGHDN and CDR2 FVKESK. Trimming took 6 bases from V and 8 from J, leaving 19 bases between them. This CDR3 spans 14 amino acids. The CDR3: CASRSNNTVSGYTF. The CDR3 DNA reads as TGTGCCAGCAGGTCCAATAATACAGTCTCAGGCTACACCTTC.

This clone was detected a few times. The same CDR3 arises from other DNA sequences in this sample as well. The chain recombines TRBV2 with TRBJ1-1; TRBD1 is a possible D gene (5 bases). V lost 7 bases to trimming and J lost 1 base, with 10 bases between them. Germline assignment: CDR1 SNHLY and CDR2 FYNNEI. This CDR3 is built from 13 residues. The CDR3 DNA is TGTGCCAGCACCCAAGGGGAGAACACTGAAGCTTTCTTT. It yields the protein CASTQGENTEAFF.

J is TRBJ2-5 and V is TRBV27; perhaps TRBD1 as D (7 bases). The CDR3 is 13 residues long. In germline, CDR1 is MNHEY, CDR2 SMNVEV (reference sequence). The V and J ends lost 8 bases and 5 bases respectively, with 15 bases between them. The CDR3 DNA sequence: TGTGCCAGCGGCCCCAGGGGGGAGGAGACCCAGTACTTC. It translates to CASGPRGEETQYF.

V gene TRBV18 combines with J gene TRBJ2-5; 9 nucleotides match TRBD1. This CDR3 is 16 amino acids long. V shed 1 base, J shed 1 base, and the junction held 4 bases outside the gene matches. The germline gives CDR1 KGHSH, CDR2 LQKENI. In nucleotides, the CDR3 is TGTGCCAGCTCACCACTGGGACAGGGTGTCCAAGAGACCCAGTACTTC. Its protein product is CASSPLGQGVQETQYF.

This chain links TRBV5-6 with TRBJ1-2; D might be TRBD1 (6 bases). V was trimmed by 1 base and J by 7 bases, leaving 17 bases between them. Germline V gene lookup returns CDR1 SGHDT and CDR2 YYEEEE. This CDR3 spans 15 amino acids. The CDR3 protein is CASSLSRGRLAGYTF. In nucleotides, the CDR3 is TGTGCCAGCAGCTTGTCGCGGGGGCGCTTGGCTGGCTACACCTTC.

This CDR3 reads CASSGTGTVRNYGYTF. As DNA, the CDR3 is TGTGCCAGCAGCGGAACCGGGACAGTGAGAAACTATGGCTACACCTTC. This sequence joins TRBV5-6 and TRBJ1-2; TRBD1 agrees at 7 bases. The V and J ends lost 4 bases and 2 bases, in that order; junction bases with no gene match: 11. The CDR3 spans 16 residues. Germline loops: CDR1 SGHDT, CDR2 YYEEEE.

The chain is built from TRBV18 and TRBJ2-5; 10 bases line up with TRBD2. Losses at the gene ends were 2 bases for V and 3 bases for J; bases not matched to a gene: 12. Germline assignment: CDR1 KGHSH and CDR2 LQKENI. The CDR3 runs 18 residues. The CDR3 coding sequence is TGTGCCAGCTCACCAGTAAGGATAATAGCGGGAGGAGAAGAGACCCAGTACTTC. This translates into CASSPVRIIAGGEETQYF.